Listed here are 18 T cell receptor beta chains from one sample, sequenced in a study of control samples from healthy donors and cancer patients. Generated by immunoSEQ multiplex PCR, the TCRdb table keeps only in-frame clones and is missing some. Of about 100,000 clones detected, roughly 84% appear once; the ten largest clones hold about 20%. Sequencing was performed on blood. These receptors originate from a woman aged 50 to 65 in good health.

The DNA for the CDR3 is TGTGCCAGCAGCCAACGATCAGCCCGACTAGCGGGAGAAATCTGGTATTTT. It yields the protein CASSQRSARLAGEIWYF. The chain recombines TRBV3-1 (or the pseudogene TRBV3-2) with TRBJ2-3, with TRBD2 matching 12 bases. Germline lookup yields CDR1 LGHDT and CDR2 YNNKEL (reference sequence). There are 17 residues in the CDR3. Trimming took 2 bases from V and 14 from J; bases not matched to a gene: 17.

The chain combines TRBV5-1 with TRBJ1-6, with 8 bases identical to TRBD1. The CDR3 is 15 residues long. The germline V gene has CDR1 SGHRS and CDR2 YFSETQ. The V and J ends lost 4 bases and 7 bases, in that order; junction bases with no gene match: 7. The CDR3: CASSARTGPNSPLHF. The CDR3 DNA is TGCGCCAGCAGCGCCCGGACAGGGCCGAATTCACCCCTCCACTTT.

The V and J genes are TRBV4-2 and TRBJ2-3; D remains ambiguous. Deletions cut 0 bases from V and 5 bases from J, with 6 bases between. Germline V gene data show CDR1 as LGHNA and CDR2 as YNFKEQ. The CDR3 consists of 13 residues. CDR3 in amino acids: CASSQELRDTQYF. Written as DNA, the CDR3 is TGTGCCAGCAGCCAAGAGCTGAGAGATACGCAGTATTTT.

This chain links TRBV5-1 with TRBJ2-2, with D perhaps TRBD1 (5 bases). CDR1 and CDR2 (germline): SGHRS, YFSETQ. Between the trimmed V and J ends, which lost 4 bases and 4 bases, there was a span of 8 bases. This CDR3 comprises 13 residues. CDR3 DNA: TGCGCCAGCAGCCTAGGGGCCACCGGGGAGCTGTTTTTT. Its translation is CASSLGATGELFF.

This clone was seen once. V is TRBV12-2 and J is TRBJ2-7; the table's D call TRBD2 went unverified against the DNA. TRBV12-2 has pseudogene status. The CDR3 runs to 14 residues. The CDR3 is CASRLTSRIYEQYV. The CDR3 DNA sequence: TGTGCAAGTCGCTTGACTAGCAGGATCTACGAGCAGTACGTC.

This clone was seen a single time. The rearrangement joins TRBV18 to TRBJ2-7; TRBD1 is a possible D gene (6 bases). The V and J ends lost 5 bases and 6 bases respectively, with 14 bases between them. Germline V gives CDR1 KGHSH, CDR2 LQKENI. This CDR3 has 13 residues. The DNA for the CDR3 is TGTGCCAGCTCAATGGACAGACTCCCCGAGCAGTACTTC. Its protein is CASSMDRLPEQYF.

This clone has a handful of counts. The V call is TRBV4-1, the J call TRBJ2-7; D may be TRBD1 (6 bases). CDR1 and CDR2 from the germline V gene are MGHRA and YSYEKL. The CDR3 is 13 amino acids. V was clipped by 4 bases and J by 7 bases, with 14 bases between them. This CDR3 reads CASSPQGWQEQYF. The DNA for the CDR3 is TGCGCCAGCAGCCCACAGGGATGGCAAGAGCAGTACTTC.

The CDR3 DNA is TGTGCCAGCAGCCCCGGGGGACCGTACACCGGGGAGCTGTTTTTT. Its translation: CASSPGGPYTGELFF. The V gene is TRBV7-3, the J gene TRBJ2-2, with a possible D match to TRBD2 (6 bases). Deletions cut 5 bases from V and 3 bases from J, with 13 bases between. Germline values: CDR1 SGHTA, CDR2 FQGTGA. The CDR3 sequence is 15 residues long.

The rearrangement joins TRBV4-1 to TRBJ1-2; D is uncertain. The CDR3 has 15 residues. The germline V gene has CDR1 MGHRA and CDR2 YSYEKL. V was clipped by 4 bases and J by 6 bases, with 18 bases between them. CDR3 region: CASSPPGQRANGYTF. The CDR3 DNA reads TGCGCCAGCAGCCCGCCGGGCCAAAGGGCCAATGGCTACACCTTC.

The V gene is TRBV2, the J gene TRBJ2-7; D not certain. The V end lost 6 bases, the J end lost 1 base, and 7 bases lay between the germline ends. Germline values: CDR1 SNHLY, CDR2 FYNNEI. This CDR3 region has 12 residues. CDR3 bases: TGTGCCAGCAGCCTAATATCCTACGAGCAGTACTTC. Protein sequence: CASSLISYEQYF.

The chain carries TRBV3-1 (or the pseudogene TRBV3-2) and TRBJ1-5; no clear D. The CDR3 totals 12 residues. Germline CDR1 and CDR2: LGHDT and YNNKEL (reference sequence). V was trimmed by 4 bases and J by 6 bases, leaving 7 bases between them. CDR3 DNA sequence: TGTGCCAGCAGCCGGAGTGGTCAGCCCCAGCATTTT. The encoded protein is CASSRSGQPQHF.

V gene TRBV29-1 combines with J gene TRBJ1-1, with 7 bases identical to TRBD1. CDR3 length equals 11 residues. The V gene end was trimmed by 7 bases and the J gene end by 8 bases; junction bases not matched to a gene: 7. Germline CDR1 is SQVTM and CDR2 is ANQGSEA. CDR3 protein: CSAGGAGEAFF. The CDR3 nucleotides read TGCAGCGCAGGGGGAGCCGGGGAAGCTTTCTTT.

This chain connects TRBV3-1 (or the pseudogene TRBV3-2) to TRBJ2-1; no firm D call. The CDR3 runs 11 residues. CDR1 is LGHDT and CDR2 is YNNKEL in the germline V gene (reference sequence). Trimming took 3 bases from V and 6 from J, leaving 3 bases between them. The DNA for the CDR3 is TGTGCCAGCAGCCACTCCAATGAGCAGTTCTTC. Protein sequence: CASSHSNEQFF.

The chain recombines TRBV11-2 with TRBJ1-2; D not resolved. This CDR3 contains 14 residues. Germline CDR1 and CDR2: SGHAT and FQNNGV. Deletions cut 6 bases from V and 4 bases from J, with 15 bases between. CDR3 residues: CASSFGRVLYGYTF. The CDR3 nucleotides are TGTGCCAGCAGTTTCGGGAGGGTACTCTATGGCTACACCTTC. The variable domain in full, with the rest retrieved from reference TRBV11-2 and TRBJ1-2, is EAGVAQSPRYKIIEKRQSVAFWCNPISGHATLYWYQQILGQGPKLLIQFQNNGVVDDSQLPKDRFSAERLKGVDSTLKIQPAKLEDSAVYLCASSFGRVLYGYTFGSGTRLTVV.

In this sample, this clone turned up many times. V usage is TRBV5-4 and J usage is TRBJ2-5; no firm D call. From germline, CDR1 is SGHNT and CDR2 YYREEE (reference sequence). This CDR3 region has 12 residues. Trimming took off 3 bases at V and 5 bases at J, with 8 bases between the two ends. CDR3 coding DNA: TGTGCCAGCAGCTCGGCGAGCGAGACCCAGTACTTC. Its translation: CASSSASETQYF. Full variable domain (missing parts from reference TRBV5-4 and TRBJ2-5): ETGVTQSPTHLIKTRGQQVTLRCSSQSGHNTVSWYQQALGQGPQFIFQYYREEENGRGNFPPRFSGLQFPNYSSELNVNALELDDSALYLCASSSASETQYFGPGTRLLVL.

This rearrangement joins TRBV27 to TRBJ1-2, with D hard to call. Germline CDR1 is MNHEY and CDR2 is SMNVEV (reference sequence). V was cut by 3 bases and J by 1 base, with 12 bases left in between. This CDR3 is 15 amino acids long. CDR3 region: CASSFSRLLNYGYTF. Written as DNA, the CDR3 is TGTGCCAGCAGTTTTAGCAGGCTGCTTAACTATGGCTACACCTTC.

The chain employs TRBV6-5 and TRBJ2-2; tentatively, D is TRBD2 (6 bases). The V gene lost 8 bases and the J gene lost 4 bases, with 14 bases spanning the gap. The CDR3 is 14 residues long. Per germline, CDR1 MNHEY and CDR2 SVGAGI. CDR3 in amino acids: CASQGRRGTGELFF. CDR3 nucleotides: TGTGCCAGCCAGGGTAGGAGGGGCACCGGGGAGCTGTTTTTT.

The rearrangement links TRBV27 to TRBJ2-1; 8 positions agree with TRBD2. CDR3 length: 14 residues. The trim removed 10 bases at V and 0 bases at J, leaving 5 bases unmatched. Germline values: CDR1 MNHEY, CDR2 SMNVEV (reference sequence). The CDR3 DNA follows: TGTGCCACCTTAGCGGGAAGCTCCTACAATGAGCAGTTCTTC. Translation: CATLAGSSYNEQFF.